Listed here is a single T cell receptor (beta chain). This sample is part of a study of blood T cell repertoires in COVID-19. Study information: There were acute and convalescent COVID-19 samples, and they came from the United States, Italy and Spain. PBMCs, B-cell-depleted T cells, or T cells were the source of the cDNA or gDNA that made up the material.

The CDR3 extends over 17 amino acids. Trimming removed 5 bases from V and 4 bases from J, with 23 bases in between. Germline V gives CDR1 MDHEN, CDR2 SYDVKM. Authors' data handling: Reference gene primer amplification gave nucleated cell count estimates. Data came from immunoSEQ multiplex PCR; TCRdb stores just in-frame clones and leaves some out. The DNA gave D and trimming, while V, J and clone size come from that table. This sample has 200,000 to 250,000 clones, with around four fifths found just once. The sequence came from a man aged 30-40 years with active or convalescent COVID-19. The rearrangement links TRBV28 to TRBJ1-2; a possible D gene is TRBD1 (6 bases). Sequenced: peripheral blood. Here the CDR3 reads CASSGHRGQRDFYGYTF. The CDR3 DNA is TGTGCCAGCAGTGGGCACCGAGGACAGAGAGATTTCTATGGCTACACCTTC.